The 4 T cell receptor beta chains listed next were all sequenced from one sample in a study of T cells in Graves' hyperthyroidism and ophthalmopathy. Amplified regions were TCR beta CDR3 sequences from RNA transcripts. During a first-round RT-PCR of the TCR CDR3, the HTBI primer set was used. TCRdb independently ran MiXCR on the multiplex PCR reads; one entry per CDR3 protein. The repertoire includes more than 500,000 distinct CDR3 sequences, 16% of them detected once, and around 3.9% sits in the top ten. Sequencing was carried out using blood. These receptors were taken from a woman under 40 with Graves' hyperthyroidism.

The rearrangement links TRBV7-9 to TRBJ2-1; D is ambiguous. The length of the CDR3 is 15 residues. V dropped 3 bases and J dropped 7 bases, with 16 bases sitting between them. The germline gives CDR1 SEHNR, CDR2 FQNEAQ (reference sequence). DNA for the CDR3: TGTGCCAGCAGCTTGGGGATCCCACGTAATAATGAGCAGTTCTTC. The encoded protein is CASSLGIPRNNEQFF. The full variable domain, completed using reference TRBV7-9 and TRBJ2-1, is DTGVSQNPRHKITKRGQNVTFRCDPISEHNRLYWYRQTLGQGPEFLTYFQNEAQLEKSRLLSDRFSAERPKGSFSTLEIQRTEQGDSAMYLCASSLGIPRNNEQFFGPGTRLTVL.

This clonotype was found many times. The rearrangement uses TRBV20-1 and TRBJ2-7; D is perhaps TRBD2 (5 bases). V was shortened by 2 bases and J by 2 bases, with 16 bases between the two germline ends. This CDR3 is 15 amino acids long. Germline assignment: CDR1 DFQATT and CDR2 SNEGSKA (reference sequence). The CDR3 region has the DNA TGCAGTGCTAGACCCGGGGAGTACTCAGCCTACGAGCAGTACTTC. Protein: CSARPGEYSAYEQYF.

This clonotype was counted ten times or more. The V gene is TRBV20-1, the J gene TRBJ2-1; 13 nucleotides agree with TRBD2. The CDR3 is 17 residues long. The germline V gene encodes CDR1 DFQATT and CDR2 SNEGSKA (reference sequence). V shed 3 bases and J 5 bases; nucleotides not matched to a gene: 10. Here the CDR3 reads CSARKPTGTSGDNEQFF. In DNA, the CDR3 is TGCAGTGCTAGGAAACCCACCGGGACTAGCGGGGACAATGAGCAGTTCTTC.

In its sample, this clonotype was seen many times. V is TRBV28 and J is TRBJ1-1; no clear D gene. Germline CDR1 reads MDHEN; CDR2 reads SYDVKM. The CDR3 is 14 residues long. V was trimmed by 3 bases and J by 0 bases, leaving 8 bases between them. Here the CDR3 DNA reads TGTGCCAGCAGTTTCGATAGCTTGAACACTGAAGCTTTCTTT. Translation gives CASSFDSLNTEAFF.